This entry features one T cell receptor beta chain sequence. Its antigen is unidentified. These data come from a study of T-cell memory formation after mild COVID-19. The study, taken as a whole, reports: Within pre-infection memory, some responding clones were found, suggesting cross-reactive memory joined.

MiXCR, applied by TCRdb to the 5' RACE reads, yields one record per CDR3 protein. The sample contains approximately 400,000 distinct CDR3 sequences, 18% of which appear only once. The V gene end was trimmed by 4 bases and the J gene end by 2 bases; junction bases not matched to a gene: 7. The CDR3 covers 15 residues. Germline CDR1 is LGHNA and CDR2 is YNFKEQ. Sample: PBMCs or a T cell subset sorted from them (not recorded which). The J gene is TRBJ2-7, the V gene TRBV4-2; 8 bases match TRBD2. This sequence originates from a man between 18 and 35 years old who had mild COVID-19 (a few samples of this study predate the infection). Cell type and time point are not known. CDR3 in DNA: TGTGCCAGCAGCCTGACTCACGGGGGGGCCTACGAGCAGTACTTC. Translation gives CASSLTHGGAYEQYF.